This T cell receptor beta chain emerged from a study of shared clonotypes between healthy human individuals (dated by TCRdb to the early 2020s). Notes on the research overall: Three men and two women, aged 18 to 49 years, made up the cohort. Blood TCR repertoires of about five healthy adults were deeply sequenced to estimate repertoire size and the extent of clonotype sharing between individuals. Per donor, leukapheresis produced somewhere between about 0.94 and 9.5 billion PBMCs. To increase sequencing depth and limit assay-specific biases, different laboratories used diverse techniques to prepare libraries and sequence TCR repertoires. Per donor, three plates each were used for CD4 naive and CD4 memory, two for CD8 naive, and one for CD8 memory. Results the study describes overall, beyond this receptor: Larger estimated clonotype richness was generally found for naive subsets than for memory subsets. Pairwise subsampling led to the expectation that sequencing depth would affect the degree of clonotype sharing among donors. Compared with non-shared clonotypes, the clonotypes found in all four sorted-subset donors had higher generation probabilities. Sampling was restricted to blood, and TCR repertoires in tissues likely differ from the TCR repertoires found in blood. When a few donors were compared, the shared fraction of clonotypes was approximately 5% for naive CD4, about 4% for naive CD8, 2.3% for memory CD4, and around 0.37% for memory CD8. Because the study included a small number of donors, the genetic and exposure-history diversity represented was limited. Incomplete sequencing was indicated by rarefaction of sorted-subset datasets, despite the large sequencing depth.

Trimming removed 2 bases from V and 9 bases from J, leaving 17 bases between the germline ends. CDR1 and CDR2 (MNHEY, SVGAGI) derive from the germline V gene. The cysteine opens and the phenylalanine closes a CDR3 of 15 amino acids. Left in the record is the CDR3 DNA by itself, 45 bases read in frame from the first base. Using the deep immunoSEQ assay, multiplex PCR amplified TCR CDR3 regions from genomic DNA. Extracted genomic DNA from each cell subset was distributed evenly across all wells of several immunoSEQ 96-well plates, and each plate was treated as a replicate. Each replicate PCR for sorted subsets received 150 to 250 ng genomic DNA, equal to roughly 33,000 T cell genomes. The purified libraries were quantified using a Qubit 3.0 fluorometer, sized with a Bioanalyzer 2100, and then quantified again using the KAPA Library Quantification kit. A separate single-read 150-cycle Illumina NextSeq 550 flow cell was used to sequence each immunoSEQ 96-well plate. In the paper's pipeline: Because the immunoSEQ output held only junctional sequences and lacked quality scores, the filtering could not match the filtering applied to full-length reads. To assign V/J genes and CDR3, sequences were annotated against IMGT germline references using PyIR, a Python wrapper for IgBLAST v1.9. Any read was removed if the V/J assignment was weak (E-value above 1e-6), the CDR3 was missing, or the read contained stop codons, out-of-frame junctions, or ambiguous translated residues. A V3J clonotype was defined by an identical inferred V gene, J gene, and CDR3 amino acid sequence. The percentage overlap between two repertoires was calculated by dividing the number of shared unique clonotypes by the size of the smaller repertoire. Three approaches were used to assess repertoire richness: RTK rarefaction, the Chao1 estimator, and Recon v2.1 estimates of unobserved clonotypes. OLGA was used to compute generation probabilities for all TCRbeta clonotypes that the gDNA method yielded from a few donors. TCRdb stores this immuneACCESS table with in-frame sequences only. Part of the clones is absent; in the studies checked, under half of the shortfall reflects unresolved V genes, and no reason is known for the rest. V and J calls and clone size are copied from that table; D and trimming were computed from the DNA. A total of roughly 2.5 million clones appear in this sample, around 90% of them only once. Of the sample, around 0.14% falls within the top ten clones.

The donors were healthy, HIV-negative adults who had no recently reported acute infections or vaccinations. Only Caucasian adults living in Nashville, Tennessee, USA were represented among the donors. CD4+ T cells were enriched by magnetic negative selection, after which naive cells were positively selected on CD45RA and the negative fraction was taken as the memory subset. Blood was collected by leukapheresis, and PBMCs were isolated by Ficoll-Histopaque density gradient centrifugation and then cryopreserved in liquid nitrogen vapor phase. Purity and quantity of every magnetically sorted T cell population were checked by analytical flow cytometry. From each sorted fraction, genomic DNA was isolated and quantified by UV absorbance on a Nanodrop 2000c. To note about this clone: Its antigen specificity is not known. It has no much larger one-base neighbor in the sample; base qualities were not kept.

The clonotype originates from a man between 18 and 35 years old in good health. Recombination linked TRBV6-5 to TRBJ2-1; TRBD2 is possibly the D segment (6 matching bases). Sequenced material: naive CD4+ T cells sorted from blood. In light of the paper, this sample's cell subset or site label describes: CD45RA+ positively selected. Read as DNA, the sequence is TGTGCCAGCAGTTACAGGGCTAGCGTTCAGCCTGAGCAGTTCTTC. Its protein product is CASSYRASVQPEQFF.